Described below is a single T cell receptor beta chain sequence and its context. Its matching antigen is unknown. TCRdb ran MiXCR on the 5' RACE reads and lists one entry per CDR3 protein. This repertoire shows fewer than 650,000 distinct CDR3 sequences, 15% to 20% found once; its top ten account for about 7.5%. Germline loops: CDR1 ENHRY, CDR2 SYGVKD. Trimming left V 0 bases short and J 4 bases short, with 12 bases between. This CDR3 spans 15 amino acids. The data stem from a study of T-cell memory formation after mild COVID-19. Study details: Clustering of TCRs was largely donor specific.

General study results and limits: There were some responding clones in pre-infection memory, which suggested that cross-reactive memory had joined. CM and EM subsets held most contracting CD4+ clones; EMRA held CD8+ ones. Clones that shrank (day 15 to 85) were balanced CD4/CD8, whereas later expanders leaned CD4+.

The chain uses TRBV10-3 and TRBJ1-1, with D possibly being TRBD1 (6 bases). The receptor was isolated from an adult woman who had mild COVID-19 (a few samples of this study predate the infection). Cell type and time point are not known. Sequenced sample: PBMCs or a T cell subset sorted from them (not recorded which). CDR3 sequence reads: CAISESSGGGTEAFF. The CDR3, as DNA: TGTGCCATCAGTGAGTCTTCCGGAGGGGGCACTGAAGCTTTCTTT.